Presented here are 24 T cell receptor beta chains from one specimen sequenced in a study of vaccination effects on CD4 cells after COVID-19. No antigens are known for them. Repertoires were generated with immunoSEQ multiplex PCR, while TCRdb's copy carries only in-frame clones and drops some. The sample includes 80,000 to 95,000 clones, around four fifths of them seen just once. CD4+ T cells specific for antigen were expanded with viral peptide pools by the ViraFEST assay before sequencing. Researchers isolated CD4+ T cells once ten to eleven days of culture had elapsed. All study participants received two doses of BNT162b2 or mRNA-1273 vaccine. The input for sequencing was CD4+ T cells from PBMCs cultured with HCoV-OC43 spike peptides, taken after COVID-19 vaccination. Subset in this sample: HCoV-OC43 spike overlapping peptide pool stimulation. The receptor source for this set is a human donor who received a COVID-19 vaccine.

This chain uses TRBV7-2 with TRBJ2-3; 9 positions agree with TRBD2. Germline CDR1 reads SGHTA; CDR2 reads FQGNSA. The CDR3 consists of 16 residues. The junction had 11 bases not matched to a gene; V was cut back by 4 bases and J by 6 bases. The CDR3 DNA sequence: TGTGCCAGCAGCTCCAAGTGGGTAGCGGGGGTGGATACGCAGTATTTT. Residues: CASSSKWVAGVDTQYF.

This clone was observed once. The genes are TRBV7-2 and TRBJ2-3; D assignment may be TRBD1 or TRBD2 (5 bases each). The CDR3 length is 15 residues. The germline V gene has CDR1 SGHTA and CDR2 FQGNSA. The ends were cut back, 5 bases at V and 1 base at J, with 13 bases in the middle. For the CDR3, the DNA is TGTGCCAGCAGCCTCCGCCGAGGGGGCACAGATACGCAGTATTTT. The encoded protein is CASSLRRGGTDTQYF.

This sequence joins TRBV25-1 and TRBJ1-1, with 7 bases identical to TRBD1. The CDR3 contains 14 residues. V trimming: 7 bases; J trimming: 1 base; junction bases outside the gene matches: 6. Germline CDR1 and CDR2: MGHDK and SYGVNS. In DNA, the CDR3 is TGTGCCAGCACCAAACAGGGGTGGAACACTGAAGCTTTCTTT. This codes for CASTKQGWNTEAFF.

V and J are TRBV29-1 and TRBJ2-2; no clear D gene. The V and J ends lost 6 bases and 0 bases respectively, with 14 bases between them. Germline loops: CDR1 SQVTM, CDR2 ANQGSEA. The CDR3 loop spans 15 amino acids. CDR3 in DNA: TGCAGCGTAAATGACCGACACTCGAACACCGGGGAGCTGTTTTTT. The encoded protein is CSVNDRHSNTGELFF.

The chain joins TRBV5-5 to TRBJ2-5, with D perhaps given as TRBD1 or TRBD2 (6 bases each). Germline assignment: CDR1 SGHKS and CDR2 YYEKEE (reference sequence). Trimming cost V 4 bases and J 5 bases, with 21 bases left between them. The CDR3 extends over 16 amino acids. CDR3 DNA: TGTGCCAGCAGCGGACGCGTCGGGGGCCTTGGTGAGACCCAGTACTTC. Translated: CASSGRVGGLGETQYF. Full variable domain (remainder filled in from reference TRBV5-5 and TRBJ2-5): DAGVTQSPTHLIKTRGQQVTLRCSPISGHKSVSWYQQVLGQGPQFIFQYYEKEERGRGNFPDRFSARQFPNYSSELNVNALLLGDSALYLCASSGRVGGLGETQYFGPGTRLLVL.

CDR3 nucleotides: TGTGCCTGGAGCAGGACAGGGGGACGAAATGAAAAACTGTTTTTT. This encodes CAWSRTGGRNEKLFF. The rearrangement links TRBV30 to TRBJ1-4; TRBD1 aligns across 10 bases. The CDR3 length is 15 residues. Germline CDR1 and CDR2: GTSNPN and SVGIG (reference sequence). Trimming removed 3 bases from V and 5 bases from J; junction bases left unmatched: 6.

The rearrangement uses TRBV18 and TRBJ1-2; 7 positions agree with TRBD1. Germline trimming cut 2 bases from V and 4 bases from J; bases unmatched to any gene: 10. There are 16 residues in the CDR3. Germline V gives CDR1 KGHSH, CDR2 LQKENI. CDR3 nucleotide sequence: TGTGCCAGCTCACCAAACTCAGGGGGTTTGGGCTATGGCTACACCTTC. Its translation: CASSPNSGGLGYGYTF. Complete variable domain (other parts from reference TRBV18 and TRBJ1-2): NAGVMQNPRHLVRRRGQEARLRCSPMKGHSHVYWYRQLPEEGLKFMVYLQKENIIDESGMPKERFSAEFPKEGPSILRIQQVVRGDSAAYFCASSPNSGGLGYGYTFGSGTRLTVV.

The chain uses TRBV6-5 and TRBJ2-5; the D gene is possibly TRBD1 (7 bases). CDR3 size: 15 residues. The germline V gene has CDR1 MNHEY and CDR2 SVGAGI. Trimming removed 6 bases at V and 4 bases at J, with 18 bases between. CDR3 nucleotide sequence: TGTGCCAGCAGGCGAGGAGGGGGCGCGGGAGAGACCCAGTACTTC. Translating it yields CASRRGGGAGETQYF.

The chain joins TRBV7-9 to TRBJ1-2, with 7 bases matching TRBD1. The germline V gene has CDR1 SEHNR and CDR2 FQNEAQ (reference sequence). The V gene end was trimmed by 3 bases and the J gene end by 4 bases; junction bases not matched to a gene: 5. The CDR3 is made up of 14 amino acids. The CDR3 region has the DNA TGTGCCAGCAGCTTCACAGGGGAGAGCTATGGCTACACCTTC. Encoded protein: CASSFTGESYGYTF. The full variable domain, completed using reference TRBV7-9 and TRBJ1-2, is DTGVSQNPRHKITKRGQNVTFRCDPISEHNRLYWYRQTLGQGPEFLTYFQNEAQLEKSRLLSDRFSAERPKGSFSTLEIQRTEQGDSAMYLCASSFTGESYGYTFGSGTRLTVV.

V and J are TRBV7-3 and TRBJ1-3, with D possibly matching TRBD1 (6 bases). The CDR3 has 13 residues. CDR1 is SGHTA, CDR2 FQGTGA, per germline. V dropped 2 bases and J dropped 4 bases, with 6 bases sitting between them. The CDR3 sequence is CASSLGQGNTIYF. CDR3 nucleotide sequence: TGTGCCAGCAGCTTAGGACAGGGAAACACCATATATTTT. The full variable domain, its missing parts supplied by reference TRBV7-3 and TRBJ1-3, is GAGVSQTPSNKVTEKGKYVELRCDPISGHTALYWYRQSLGQGPEFLIYFQGTGAADDSGLPNDRFFAVRPEGSVSTLKIQRTERGDSAVYLCASSLGQGNTIYFGEGSWLTVV.

The chain recombines TRBV6-2 or TRBV6-3 with TRBJ2-7, with D perhaps matching TRBD2 (5 bases). Trimming took 0 bases from V and 7 from J, leaving 13 bases between them. CDR3 length: 14 amino acids. Germline V gives CDR1 MNHEY, CDR2 SVGEGT. CDR3: CASSYSDSRREQYV. Here the CDR3 DNA reads TGTGCCAGCAGTTACTCGGACTCCCGCCGGGAGCAGTACGTC.

Regarding this clone: One junction end disagrees with the germline gene, perhaps due to a read error. This chain uses TRBV10-1 with TRBJ2-3; TRBD1 aligns across 9 bases. Per the germline V gene, CDR1 is WNHNN and CDR2 is SYGVQD (reference sequence). The CDR3 consists of 9 residues. DNA of the CDR3: TGCGCCAGCGGGACAGGGAGGGATTTT. Protein sequence: CASGTGRDF.

The rearrangement joins TRBV6-1 to TRBJ2-3, with D uncertain. Germline assignment: CDR1 MNHNS and CDR2 SASEGT. The V gene lost 1 base and the J gene lost 13 bases, with 6 bases spanning the gap. The CDR3 consists of 10 residues. The DNA for the CDR3 is TGTGCCAGCAGTGAAGGGTCTGAGTATTTT. This translates into CASSEGSEYF.

This clone occurred a few times. This sequence joins TRBV30 and TRBJ1-1, with TRBD1 matching 10 bases. The CDR3 length is 13 residues. Trimming cost V 3 bases and J 4 bases; bases outside gene matches: 2. Germline CDR1 GTSNPN, CDR2 SVGIG (reference sequence). The chain's CDR3 is CAWSRDRGTEAFF. DNA for the CDR3: TGTGCCTGGAGCCGGGACAGGGGCACTGAAGCTTTCTTT.

This sequence joins TRBV29-1 and TRBJ2-2; D possibly corresponds to TRBD2 (6 bases). The V end was cut by 5 bases, the J end by 2 bases, with 12 bases between. From germline, CDR1 is SQVTM and CDR2 ANQGSEA. The CDR3 extends over 14 amino acids. The CDR3 sequence: CSVSRGVNTGELFF. The CDR3 nucleotides are TGCAGCGTTTCGCGCGGGGTTAACACCGGGGAGCTGTTTTTT.

This rearrangement joins TRBV2 to TRBJ2-1; D is perhaps TRBD1 or TRBD2 (5 bases each). The CDR3 runs to 13 residues. Trimming cost V 5 bases and J 4 bases, with 9 bases left between them. Germline V gene lookup returns CDR1 SNHLY and CDR2 FYNNEI. The CDR3 loop is CASSRDGYNEQFF. CDR3 DNA sequence: TGTGCCAGCAGTAGGGACGGTTACAATGAGCAGTTCTTC.

This clone was found a few times. The J gene is TRBJ2-2, the V gene TRBV18; TRBD1 agrees at 7 bases. The CDR3 totals 14 residues. CDR1 is KGHSH and CDR2 is LQKENI in the germline V gene. V gave up 4 bases and J gave up 7 bases; unmatched junction bases: 6. The CDR3 loop is CASSLTGFGGELFF. The CDR3 nucleotides are TGTGCCAGCTCACTGACAGGGTTCGGCGGGGAGCTGTTTTTT.

Here the CDR3 DNA reads TGTGCCAGCAGTGATGCTAGCGGGGGTGGAGCCGGGGAGCTGTTTTTT. The encoded protein is CASSDASGGGAGELFF. The V call is TRBV6-1, the J call TRBJ2-2; TRBD2 agrees at 10 bases. Germline CDR1 reads MNHNS; CDR2 reads SASEGT. The CDR3 sequence is 16 residues long. The ends lost 3 bases at V and 6 bases at J; junction bases unmatched: 7.

This clone has more than one count but fewer than ten. The CDR3 sequence is CASSLDVYNEQFF. Here the CDR3 DNA reads TGCGCCAGCAGCTTGGACGTATACAATGAGCAGTTCTTC. V usage is TRBV5-1 and J usage is TRBJ2-1; no clear D. Germline CDR1 is SGHRS and CDR2 is YFSETQ. The CDR3 sequence is 13 residues long. V was pared by 0 bases and J by 4 bases, with 5 bases between.

The rearrangement joins TRBV6-5 to TRBJ2-5, with 8 bases aligning to TRBD1. The CDR3 contains 15 residues. The ends lost 5 bases at V and 3 bases at J; junction bases unmatched: 8. Germline V gene data show CDR1 as MNHEY and CDR2 as SVGAGI. The CDR3 DNA is TGTGCCAGCAGTACCCCCGGGACAGGTGAAGAGACCCAGTACTTC. Translating it yields CASSTPGTGEETQYF.

In nucleotides, the CDR3 is TGTGCCAGCAGCCAGGCGGGGACAGCCTACGAGCAGTACGTC. Translated: CASSQAGTAYEQYV. J is TRBJ2-7 and V is TRBV5-4; possibly TRBD1 for D (7 bases). The CDR3 has 14 residues. Germline CDR1 and CDR2: SGHNT and YYREEE (reference sequence). V shed 4 bases and J shed 2 bases, with 13 bases lying between them.

This clone was seen only a few times. The gene calls are TRBV6-5 and TRBJ2-1; 10 positions match TRBD2. Looked up from germline, CDR1 is MNHEY and CDR2 is SVGAGI. This CDR3 has 15 amino acids. The V gene end was trimmed by 5 bases and the J gene end by 7 bases; junction bases not matched to a gene: 8. As DNA, the CDR3 is TGTGCCAGCAGTCTCAGCGGGGGGGTAGGGAATGAGCAGTTCTTC. Its translation: CASSLSGGVGNEQFF.

The chain is built from TRBV12-3 or TRBV12-4 and TRBJ2-7; 9 nucleotides agree with TRBD1. This CDR3 contains 13 residues. The V segment lost 5 bases and the J segment 6 bases; nucleotides outside the gene matches: 5. In nucleotides, the CDR3 is TGTGCCAGCAGTCGGGACAGGGTAGGCGAGCAGTACGTC. It yields the protein CASSRDRVGEQYV.

This chain links TRBV12-3 or TRBV12-4 with TRBJ1-4; D remains unclear. The length of the CDR3 is 13 residues. The V gene lost 2 bases and the J gene lost 10 bases, with 11 bases spanning the gap. The CDR3 nucleotides are TGTGCCAGCAGTTTAACGCCGGGAGGAAAACTGTTTTTT. It yields the protein CASSLTPGGKLFF.